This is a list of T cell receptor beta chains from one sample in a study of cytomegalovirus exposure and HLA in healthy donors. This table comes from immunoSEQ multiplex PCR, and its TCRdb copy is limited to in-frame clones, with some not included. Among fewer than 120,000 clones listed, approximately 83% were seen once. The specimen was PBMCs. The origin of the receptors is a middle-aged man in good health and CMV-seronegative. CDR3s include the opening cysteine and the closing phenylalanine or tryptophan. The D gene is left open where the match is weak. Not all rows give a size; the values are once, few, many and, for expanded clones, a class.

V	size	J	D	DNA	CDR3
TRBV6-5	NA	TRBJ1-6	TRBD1	TGTGCCAGCACTGAGGGACAGGCCCATAATTCACCCCTCCACTTT	CASTEGQAHNSPLHF
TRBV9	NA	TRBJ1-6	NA	TGTGCCAGCAGCGTAGATGGACAGCGAAATTCACCCCTCCACTTT	CASSVDGQRNSPLHF
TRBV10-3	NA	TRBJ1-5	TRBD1	TGTGCCATCAGTGAGGGTGGGACAGGGGGAGGTCAGCCCCAGCATTTT	CAISEGGTGGGQPQHF
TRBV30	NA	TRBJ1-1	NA	TGTGCCTGGAGTCCTTCGGGTAGGGGGTACACTGAAGCTTTCTTT	CAWSPSGRGYTEAFF
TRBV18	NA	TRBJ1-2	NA	TGTGCCAGCTCACCACTACAAACAGAGGGCTACACCTTC	CASSPLQTEGYTF
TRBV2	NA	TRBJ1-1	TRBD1	TGTGCCAGCAGTGAAGCGGGGACAGTGATGAACACTGAAGCTTTCTTT	CASSEAGTVMNTEAFF
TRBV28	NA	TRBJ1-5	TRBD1	TGTGCCAGCAGTCAGGACAGGGGCGATCCTCAGCCCCAGCATTTT	CASSQDRGDPQPQHF
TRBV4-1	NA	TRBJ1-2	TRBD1	TGCGCCAGCAGCCAACCTTCGACAGGGGCCACTTCTAACTATGGCTACACCTTC	CASSQPSTGATSNYGYTF
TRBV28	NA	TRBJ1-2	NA	TGTGCCAGCAACTGGCAGGCTAACTATGGCTACACCTTC	CASNWQANYGYTF
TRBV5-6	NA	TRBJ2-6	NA	TGTGCCAGCAGCTTGGAGCCCTCTGGGGCCAACGTCCTGACTTTC	CASSLEPSGANVLTF
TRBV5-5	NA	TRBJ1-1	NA	TGTGCCAGCAGCTTGGGGGACTGGGACACTGAAGCTTTCTTT	CASSLGDWDTEAFF
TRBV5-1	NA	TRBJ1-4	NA	TGCGCCAGCAGCCCGGCCGGGGGTGAAGAAAAACTGTTTTTT	CASSPAGGEEKLFF
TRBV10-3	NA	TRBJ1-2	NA	TGTGCCATCAGTGAGTCGTCGGGGAGTAACTATGGCTACACCTTC	CAISESSGSNYGYTF
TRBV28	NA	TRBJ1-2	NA	TGTGCCAGCAGTCCCACAGGGTTAGGCTACACCTTC	CASSPTGLGYTF
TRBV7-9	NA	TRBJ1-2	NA	TGTGCCAGCAGCTTACCAACAGGGAGGGTGGGCTATGGCTACACCTTC	CASSLPTGRVGYGYTF
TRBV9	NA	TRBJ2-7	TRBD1	TGTGCCAGCAGCCCCCATGGGGACAGGGGTCGGTCCTACGAGCAGTACTTC	CASSPHGDRGRSYEQYF
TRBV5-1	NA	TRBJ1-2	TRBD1	TGCGCCAGCAGCCGAACAACAGGGGGGACCATAACCGGCTACACCTTC	CASSRTTGGTITGYTF
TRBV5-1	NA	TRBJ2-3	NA	TGCGCCACCTCTTCAGGTCTCACAGATACGCAGTATTTT	CATSSGLTDTQYF
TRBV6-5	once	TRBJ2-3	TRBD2	TGTGCCAGCAGTAGCGGGGAGGGCACAGATACGCAGTATTTT	CASSSGEGTDTQYF
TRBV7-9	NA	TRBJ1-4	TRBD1	TGTGCCAGCAGCCCAGGGGGGCCAAATGAAAAACTGTTTTTT	CASSPGGPNEKLFF
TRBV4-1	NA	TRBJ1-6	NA	TGCGCCAGCAGCCAAGTGTTAAAGCTTTCGCTCAATAATTCACCCCTCCACTTT	CASSQVLKLSLNNSPLHF
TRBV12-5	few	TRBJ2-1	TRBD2	TGTGCTAGTGGTTTGGAACGGGGGAGGGACAATGAGCAGTTCTTC	CASGLERGRDNEQFF
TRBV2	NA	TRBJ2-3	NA	TGTGCCAGCAGTGAACAAGAGCGATACACAGATACGCAGTATTTT	CASSEQERYTDTQYF
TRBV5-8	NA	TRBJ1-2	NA	TGTGCCAGCAGCTTGGGAAACAGACAAGCCTATGGCTACACCTTC	CASSLGNRQAYGYTF
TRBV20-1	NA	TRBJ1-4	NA	TGCCCCCCCTTCGGGTCTTCCCCGCTGTTTTTT	CPPFGSSPLFF
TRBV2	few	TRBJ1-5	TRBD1	TGTGCCAGCAGAGTAGGACAGGTTAGCAATCAGCCCCAGCATTTT	CASRVGQVSNQPQHF
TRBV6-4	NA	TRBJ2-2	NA	TGTGCCAGCAATTTACAGGGAACCGGGGAGCTGTTTTTT	CASNLQGTGELFF
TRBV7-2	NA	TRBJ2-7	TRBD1	TGTGCCAGCAGCCGCTCTGGGGGACAGTACTACGAGCAGTACTTC	CASSRSGGQYYEQYF
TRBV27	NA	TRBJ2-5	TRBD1	TGTGCCAGCAGTCTAGACAGGGGGCGAGGAGAGACCCAGTACTTC	CASSLDRGRGETQYF
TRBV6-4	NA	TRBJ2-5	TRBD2	TGTGCCAGCAGTGGACTTAGCGGGGGGGCCCGAGAGACCCAGTACTTC	CASSGLSGGARETQYF
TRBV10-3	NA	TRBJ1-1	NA	TGTGCCATCAGTGACGGGGTCCTCACTGAAGCTTTCTTT	CAISDGVLTEAFF
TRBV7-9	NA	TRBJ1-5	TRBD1	TGTGCCAGCAGCCTTACAGGGGGCGGTGATCAGCCCCAGCATTTT	CASSLTGGGDQPQHF
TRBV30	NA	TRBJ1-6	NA	TGTGCCTGGAGTTGGCGGCAGAGCTCCTATAATTCACCCCTCCACTTT	CAWSWRQSSYNSPLHF
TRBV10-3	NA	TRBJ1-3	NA	TGTGCCATCAGTGCCTCGGACAGACTCTCTGGAAACACCATATATTTT	CAISASDRLSGNTIYF
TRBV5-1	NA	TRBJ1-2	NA	TGCGCCAGCAGATTACAGGCCAACTATGGCTACACCTTC	CASRLQANYGYTF
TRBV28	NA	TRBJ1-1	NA	TGTGCCAGCAGCCGGATTGGGGCGAACACTGAAGCTTTCTTT	CASSRIGANTEAFF
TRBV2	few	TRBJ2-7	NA	TGTGCCAGCAATCATCGGGACAATTCCTACGAGCAGTACTTC	CASNHRDNSYEQYF
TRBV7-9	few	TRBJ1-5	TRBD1	TGTGCCAGCAGCCTGGGACAGGGGGTGGGGGCCCAGCATTTT	CASSLGQGVGAQHF
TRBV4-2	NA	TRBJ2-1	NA	TGTGCCAGCAGCCAAAGGGGGGGACCGACTACCTACAATGAGCAGTTCTTC	CASSQRGGPTTYNEQFF
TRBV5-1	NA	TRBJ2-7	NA	TGCGCCAGCAGCTTGGACACGTCGTCCTCCTACGAGCAGTACTTC	CASSLDTSSSYEQYF
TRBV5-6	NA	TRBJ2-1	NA	TGTGCCAGCAGCTTGATAGGGGAACAGTACAATGAGCAGTTCTTC	CASSLIGEQYNEQFF
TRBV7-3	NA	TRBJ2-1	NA	TGTGCCAGCAGCTCCACAGGGTCGTACAATGAGCAGTTCTTC	CASSSTGSYNEQFF
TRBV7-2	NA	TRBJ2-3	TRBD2	TGTGCCAGCAGCTACGGGACTAGCGGGACCGGCACAGATACGCAGTATTTT	CASSYGTSGTGTDTQYF
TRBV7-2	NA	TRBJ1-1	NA	TGTGCCAGCAGCTTAGCCTCGTTGGGTTGGAGCACTGAAGCTTTCTTT	CASSLASLGWSTEAFF
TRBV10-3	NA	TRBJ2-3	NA	TGTGCCATCAGTGGGACTCACACAGGGAAATCTACAGATACGCAGTATTTT	CAISGTHTGKSTDTQYF
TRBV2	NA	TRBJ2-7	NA	TGTGCCAGCAGTCTACCGACAGGTATGGTTCGAGAGCAGTACTTC	CASSLPTGMVREQYF